A selection of T cell receptor beta chains follows, all from one sample in a study of control samples from healthy donors and cancer patients. Profiled with immunoSEQ multiplex PCR; TCRdb holds only in-frame clones, not every one. The table has approximately 150,000 clones, 80% to 95% seen once. Sample: blood. The receptor set was obtained from a woman in her twenties or thirties in good health. CDR3s include the opening cysteine and the closing phenylalanine or tryptophan. The order of the fields is V gene, J gene, clone size, D gene, CDR3 DNA, CDR3 protein. A D gene is named only where the DNA matches it firmly. The size field is filled for only some rows; it gives once, few, many or a size class.

>TRBV7-6|TRBJ2-3|once|NA
TGTGCCAGCAGCATAGGGGCGGGGATAACAGATACGCAGTATTTT
CASSIGAGITDTQYF
>TRBV7-3|TRBJ2-1|once|NA
TGTGCCAGCAGCTTATCCGGGACCGTATACAATGAGCAGTTCTTC
CASSLSGTVYNEQFF
>TRBV5-1|TRBJ2-7|NA|TRBD1
TGCGCCAGCAGCCCGTTGACAGGGGGCCAAACCTCCTACGAGCAGTACTTC
CASSPLTGGQTSYEQYF
>TRBV16|TRBJ2-4|once|TRBD2
TGTGCCAGCAGCCAATCTGGCGGGAGGGCCAGGACGTCCAAAAACATTCAGTACTTC
CASSQSGGRARTSKNIQYF
>TRBV7-2|TRBJ2-1|NA|TRBD2
TGTGCCAGCAGCTTAGGCCTACTAGCGGGAGGGTTCGATGAGCAGTTCTTC
CASSLGLLAGGFDEQFF
>TRBV19|TRBJ2-1|NA|TRBD2
TGTGCCAGTACATTTTTAGGGGGACCTAGCGGGAGGGAGGCGAATGAGCAGTTCTTC
CASTFLGGPSGREANEQFF
>TRBV28|TRBJ2-3|once|NA
TGTGCCAGCAGTCGGCCAGATCGGACAGATACGCAGTATTTT
CASSRPDRTDTQYF
>TRBV7-9|TRBJ2-2|NA|NA
TGTGCCAGCAGTTCATGGCGGACCGGGGAGCTGTTTTTT
CASSSWRTGELFF
>TRBV28|TRBJ1-5|NA|TRBD1
TGTGCCAGCAGCCCGACAGGGGGCGGCAATCAGCCCCAGCATTTT
CASSPTGGGNQPQHF
>TRBV6-2/TRBV6-3|TRBJ2-5|NA|TRBD2
TGTGCCAGCAGTGACGGACTAGCGGGAGAGAGTCGTGAGACCCAGTACTTC
CASSDGLAGESRETQYF
>TRBV12-3/TRBV12-4|TRBJ2-2|NA|NA
TGTGCCAGCAGTTTAGTGACCGGGGAGCTGTTTTTT
CASSLVTGELFF
>TRBV6-6|TRBJ2-5|NA|NA
TGTGCCAGCAGCCGACAGGCCCCGTACCAAGAGACCCAGTACTTC
CASSRQAPYQETQYF
>TRBV12-3/TRBV12-4|TRBJ2-5|NA|TRBD2
TGTGCCAGCAGTTTTGGGACTAGCGAGCCCAGGGACTTC
CASSFGTSEPRDF
>TRBV5-5|TRBJ2-1|NA|TRBD1
TGTGCCAGCGTTCTAGGGCAGGGGGCATCGCTTACGAATGAGCAGTTCTTC
CASVLGQGASLTNEQFF
>TRBV27|TRBJ1-1|NA|TRBD1
TGTGCCAGCAGACCACAGGGGAGGAGAACTGAAGCTTTCTTT
CASRPQGRRTEAFF
>TRBV30|TRBJ2-7|NA|TRBD1
TGTGCCTGGAGTGGGGACAGGGAGGATTACGAGCAGTACTTC
CAWSGDREDYEQYF
>TRBV4-1|TRBJ2-7|NA|NA
TGCGCCAGCAGCCAAGAGTACAGGGCCCCCTACGAGCAGTACTTC
CASSQEYRAPYEQYF